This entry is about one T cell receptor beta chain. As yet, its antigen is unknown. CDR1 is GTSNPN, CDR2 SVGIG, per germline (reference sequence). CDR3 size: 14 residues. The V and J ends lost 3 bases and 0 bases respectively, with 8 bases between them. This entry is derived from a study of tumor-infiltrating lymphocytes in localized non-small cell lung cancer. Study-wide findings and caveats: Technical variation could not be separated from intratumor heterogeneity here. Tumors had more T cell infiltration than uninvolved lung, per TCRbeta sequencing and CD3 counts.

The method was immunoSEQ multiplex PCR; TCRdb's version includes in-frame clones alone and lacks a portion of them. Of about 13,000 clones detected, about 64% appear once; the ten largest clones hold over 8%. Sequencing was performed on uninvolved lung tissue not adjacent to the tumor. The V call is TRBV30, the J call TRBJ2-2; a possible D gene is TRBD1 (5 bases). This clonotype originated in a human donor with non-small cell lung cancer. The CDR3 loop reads CAWSTGANTGELFF. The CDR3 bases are TGTGCCTGGAGCACAGGCGCGAACACCGGGGAGCTGTTTTTT.